These 25 T cell receptor beta chains share one sample of origin, sequenced in a study of cytomegalovirus exposure and HLA in healthy donors. PCR used 60 Vbeta primers and 13 Jbeta primers. The protocol was immunoSEQ multiplex PCR, while the TCRdb copy is restricted to in-frame clones and leaves out a portion. The data hold 150,000 to 200,000 clones, with around 80% observed a single time. Sequenced sample: PBMCs. The receptors were sampled from a male donor in good health and CMV-seropositive.

Worth noting for this clone: A read error may produce the germline difference seen at one junction end. This chain connects TRBV6-5 to TRBJ2-4; a weak D match, TRBD1 (6 bases). This CDR3 region has 16 residues. Looked up from germline, CDR1 is MNHEY and CDR2 is SVGAGI. The CDR3 DNA follows: TGTGCCAGCAGTTACACGACAGGCCTAGCCAAAAACAGTCAGTACTTC. Translation gives CASSYTTGLAKNSQYF.

The CDR3 is CASSRAGEAFF. Written as DNA, the CDR3 is TGTGCCAGCAGCCGGGCGGGGGAAGCTTTCTTT. The rearrangement uses TRBV6-5 and TRBJ1-1; no firm D call. CDR1 is MNHEY and CDR2 is SVGAGI in the germline V gene. This CDR3 comprises 11 residues. V lost 6 bases to trimming and J lost 8 bases, with 10 bases between them.

V usage is TRBV2 and J usage is TRBJ1-5, with D unclear. V lost 6 bases and J lost 0, with 9 bases in between. Germline CDR1 is SNHLY and CDR2 is FYNNEI. CDR3 length: 14 amino acids. CDR3 DNA sequence: TGTGCCAGCAGAAGCCGGTATAGCAATCAGCCCCAGCATTTT. Its protein is CASRSRYSNQPQHF. Based on the CDR3 plus reference TRBV2 and TRBJ1-5, the full variable domain is EPEVTQTPSHQVTQMGQEVILRCVPISNHLYFYWYRQILGQKVEFLVSFYNNEISEKSEIFDDQFSVERPDGSNFTLKIRSTKLEDSAMYFCASRSRYSNQPQHFGDGTRLSIL.

This chain connects TRBV6-5 to TRBJ1-2, with 8 nucleotides matching TRBD1. Germline CDR1 reads MNHEY; CDR2 reads SVGAGI. J lost 4 bases, V lost 2 bases, and 6 bases had no gene match. The CDR3 is made up of 15 amino acids. Written as DNA, the CDR3 is TGTGCCAGCAGTTACCACAGGGGGTCCGGCTATGGCTACACCTTC. Amino acid sequence: CASSYHRGSGYGYTF.

The gene calls are TRBV11-2 and TRBJ2-3; 13 bases line up with TRBD2. CDR1 and CDR2 (germline): SGHAT, FQNNGV. J lost 2 bases, V lost 6 bases, and 11 bases had no gene match. The CDR3 is 18 residues long. CDR3 nucleotide sequence: TGTGCCAGCAGACCGATTCGGACTAGCGGGGGACCCACAGATACGCAGTATTTT. The encoded protein is CASRPIRTSGGPTDTQYF.

The J gene is TRBJ2-2, the V gene TRBV13; TRBD2 aligns across 9 bases. CDR1 and CDR2 from the germline V gene are PRHDT and FYEKMQ (reference sequence). There are 16 residues in the CDR3. Unmatched junction bases numbered 5, after V lost 3 bases and J lost 3 bases. Here the CDR3 reads CASSLIAGADTGELFF. In nucleotides, the CDR3 is TGTGCCAGCAGCTTGATAGCGGGAGCGGACACCGGGGAGCTGTTTTTT.

Here the CDR3 DNA reads TGCAGCGTGGGGGCGCGGGAGGGAGAGACCCAGTACTTC. Translated: CSVGAREGETQYF. V usage is TRBV29-1 and J usage is TRBJ2-5; 9 bases are a match to TRBD2. This CDR3 contains 13 residues. After removal of 6 bases from V and 4 bases from J, the junction contained 6 bases not matched to a gene. The germline gives CDR1 SQVTM, CDR2 ANQGSEA.

The chain carries TRBV19 and TRBJ2-7, with a possible D match to TRBD1 (6 bases). CDR1 and CDR2 (germline): LNHDA, SQIVND (reference sequence). The CDR3 is 15 amino acids. V was cut by 6 bases and J by 6 bases, with 21 bases left in between. The CDR3 spells CASREKGTLTSEQYF. The CDR3, as DNA: TGTGCCAGTAGGGAAAAAGGGACACTAACCAGCGAGCAGTACTTC. Filled out from reference TRBV19 and TRBJ2-7, the complete variable domain reads DGGITQSPKYLFRKEGQNVTLSCEQNLNHDAMYWYRQDPGQGLRLIYYSQIVNDFQKGDIAEGYSVSREKKESFPLTVTSAQKNPTAFYLCASREKGTLTSEQYFGPGTRLTVT.

The rearrangement links TRBV9 to TRBJ2-7, with D possibly being TRBD2 (5 bases). With 5 bases removed from V and 2 bases from J, the gap between germline ends came to 11 bases. CDR3 size: 13 residues. Germline assignment: CDR1 SGDLS and CDR2 YYNGEE. The CDR3 region is CASSSGGTYEQYF. As DNA, the CDR3 is TGTGCCAGCAGTTCCGGAGGCACCTACGAGCAGTACTTC. Complete variable domain (other parts from reference TRBV9 and TRBJ2-7): DSGVTQTPKHLITATGQRVTLRCSPRSGDLSVYWYQQSLDQGLQFLIQYYNGEERAKGNILERFSAQQFPDLHSELNLSSLELGDSALYFCASSSGGTYEQYFGPGTRLTVT.

The rearrangement uses TRBV28 and TRBJ1-1, with 10 bases identical to TRBD1. The CDR3 sequence is 15 residues long. The V gene's germline CDR1 is MDHEN and CDR2 SYDVKM. Trimming cost V 5 bases and J 6 bases; bases outside gene matches: 9. The CDR3 coding sequence is TGTGCCAGCAGTCAACCCGGGACAGGGGACCCTGAAGCTTTCTTT. It yields the protein CASSQPGTGDPEAFF.

The chain employs TRBV5-1 and TRBJ2-2, with 8 bases aligning to TRBD1. With V trimmed by 5 bases and J by 1 base, 1 base remained unmatched. CDR1 is SGHRS, CDR2 YFSETQ, per germline. The CDR3 length is 14 residues. CDR3 protein: CASRGQGNTGELFF. DNA of the CDR3: TGCGCCAGCAGAGGACAGGGGAACACCGGGGAGCTGTTTTTT.

The chain combines TRBV7-9 with TRBJ1-2; no reliable D call. This CDR3 is built from 14 residues. With 1 base removed from V and 6 bases from J, the gap between germline ends came to 12 bases. Germline CDR1 and CDR2: SEHNR and FQNEAQ (reference sequence). CDR3 protein: CASSLGVREDGYTF. The CDR3 DNA reads as TGTGCCAGCAGCTTAGGGGTACGGGAGGATGGCTACACCTTC. The entire variable domain, with the rest obtained from reference TRBV7-9 and TRBJ1-2, is as follows: DTGVSQNPRHKITKRGQNVTFRCDPISEHNRLYWYRQTLGQGPEFLTYFQNEAQLEKSRLLSDRFSAERPKGSFSTLEIQRTEQGDSAMYLCASSLGVREDGYTFGSGTRLTVV.

The rearrangement uses TRBV5-1 and TRBJ2-6; a weak D match, TRBD2 (6 bases). V gave up 7 bases and J gave up 3 bases, with 14 bases separating them. CDR3 length: 15 residues. The germline V gene has CDR1 SGHRS and CDR2 YFSETQ. CDR3 DNA sequence: TGCGCCAGCGGACCCGGGGGACTTGGGGCCAACGTCCTGACTTTC. Amino acid sequence: CASGPGGLGANVLTF. Variable domain in full (rest from reference TRBV5-1 and TRBJ2-6): KAGVTQTPRYLIKTRGQQVTLSCSPISGHRSVSWYQQTPGQGLQFLFEYFSETQRNKGNFPGRFSGRQFSNSRSEMNVSTLELGDSALYLCASGPGGLGANVLTFGAGSRLTVL.

V gene TRBV27 combines with J gene TRBJ1-1; D uncertain. Germline V gene lookup returns CDR1 MNHEY and CDR2 SMNVEV (reference sequence). The CDR3 extends over 15 amino acids. V was cut by 7 bases and J by 0 bases, with 15 bases left in between. CDR3 in amino acids: CASNRGGSLNTEAFF. Written as DNA, the CDR3 is TGTGCCAGCAACCGCGGTGGGAGTTTGAACACTGAAGCTTTCTTT.

This clone was detected a few times. This chain uses TRBV5-4 with TRBJ2-1; D unresolved. Trimming took 3 bases from V and 7 from J, leaving 11 bases between them. CDR3 length: 13 amino acids. Germline V gene lookup returns CDR1 SGHNT and CDR2 YYREEE (reference sequence). CDR3 in amino acids: CASSYIEANEQFF. As DNA, the CDR3 is TGTGCCAGCAGCTATATCGAGGCTAATGAGCAGTTCTTC.

This clone has a handful of counts. The V and J genes are TRBV7-2 and TRBJ2-1; 7 positions match TRBD2. With V trimmed by 1 base and J by 0 bases, 9 bases remained unmatched. The V gene's germline CDR1 is SGHTA and CDR2 FQGNSA. The CDR3 has 18 residues. The CDR3 DNA sequence: TGTGCCAGCAGCTTAGATCGATTACGCGGGAGCTCCTACAATGAGCAGTTCTTC. It encodes CASSLDRLRGSSYNEQFF. Filled out from reference TRBV7-2 and TRBJ2-1, the complete variable domain reads GAGVSQSPSNKVTEKGKDVELRCDPISGHTALYWYRQSLGQGLEFLIYFQGNSAPDKSGLPSDRFSAERTGGSVSTLTIQRTQQEDSAVYLCASSLDRLRGSSYNEQFFGPGTRLTVL.

This clone was recorded only once. V and J are TRBV5-1 and TRBJ1-4; no reliable D call. CDR1 and CDR2 from the germline V gene are SGHRS and YFSETQ. The CDR3 has 13 amino acids. Trimming took off 4 bases at V and 8 bases at J, with 12 bases between the two ends. In DNA form, the CDR3 reads TGCGCCAGCAGCGCTCGGGAACTGGAAAAACTGTTTTTT. Its translation: CASSARELEKLFF.

Worth noting for this clone: This same CDR3 is encoded by further DNA sequences in the sample. This sequence joins TRBV30 and TRBJ1-1, with 7 bases aligning to TRBD1. The CDR3 contains 12 residues. The J segment lost 4 bases and the V segment lost 5 bases, leaving 4 bases of the junction unmatched. The V gene's germline CDR1 is GTSNPN and CDR2 SVGIG (reference sequence). Here the CDR3 reads CAWGQGGTEAFF. CDR3 in DNA: TGTGCCTGGGGTCAGGGGGGCACTGAAGCTTTCTTT.

The V call is TRBV5-4, the J call TRBJ1-1; 8 bases align to TRBD1. The CDR3 loop spans 16 amino acids. The germline V gene has CDR1 SGHNT and CDR2 YYREEE (reference sequence). Unmatched junction bases numbered 10, after V lost 4 bases and J lost 2 bases. The CDR3, as DNA: TGTGCCAGCAGCCCAGGGGGAACAGGGGGAAACACTGAAGCTTTCTTT. This encodes CASSPGGTGGNTEAFF.

The CDR3 DNA sequence: TGCGCCAGCAGCCAAGTTCCCGTTAATGAAAAACTGTTTTTT. Translating gives CASSQVPVNEKLFF. This chain connects TRBV4-1 to TRBJ1-4; D uncertain. The CDR3 extends over 14 amino acids. The ends were cut back, 1 base at V and 4 bases at J, with 7 bases in the middle. Looked up from germline, CDR1 is MGHRA and CDR2 is YSYEKL.

The V gene is TRBV7-9, the J gene TRBJ1-2; 8 nucleotides align to TRBD1. Trimming took 1 base from V and 6 from J; bases not matched to a gene: 1. The CDR3 extends over 13 amino acids. Germline V gene lookup returns CDR1 SEHNR and CDR2 FQNEAQ (reference sequence). CDR3: CASSLGQGNGYTF. In DNA form, the CDR3 reads TGTGCCAGCAGCTTAGGACAGGGGAATGGCTACACCTTC.

This sequence joins TRBV7-2 and TRBJ1-1; D perhaps matches TRBD1 (6 bases). The CDR3 loop spans 16 amino acids. The V end lost 0 bases, the J end lost 6 bases, and 17 bases lay between the germline ends. CDR1 and CDR2 (germline): SGHTA, FQGNSA. The CDR3 region is CASSLAYGTTRPEAFF. CDR3 in DNA: TGTGCCAGCAGCTTAGCATACGGGACAACCCGACCTGAAGCTTTCTTT.

This sequence joins TRBV7-9 and TRBJ2-5; 7 positions agree with TRBD2. This CDR3 comprises 12 residues. Germline values: CDR1 SEHNR, CDR2 FQNEAQ (reference sequence). With V trimmed by 3 bases and J by 9 bases, 4 bases remained unmatched. The CDR3 protein is CASSLGGGSQYF. The CDR3 DNA reads as TGTGCCAGCAGCTTGGGGGGAGGGTCCCAGTACTTC.

This chain joins TRBV6-5 and TRBJ2-3, with D possibly matching TRBD2 (5 bases). V was shortened by 6 bases and J by 5 bases, with 15 bases between the two germline ends. CDR1 is MNHEY and CDR2 is SVGAGI in the germline V gene. CDR3 length: 14 amino acids. DNA of the CDR3: TGTGCCAGCAGATCCACCGAACTAGGAGATACGCAGTATTTT. Its protein product is CASRSTELGDTQYF.

This chain links TRBV5-1 with TRBJ2-7, with TRBD1 matching 7 bases. CDR1 is SGHRS, CDR2 YFSETQ, per germline. The CDR3 consists of 14 residues. V trimming: 0 bases; J trimming: 4 bases; junction bases outside the gene matches: 4. The CDR3 sequence: CASSLGQGGYEQYF. For the CDR3, the DNA is TGCGCCAGCAGCTTGGGACAGGGCGGGTACGAGCAGTACTTC. The full variable domain, its missing parts supplied by reference TRBV5-1 and TRBJ2-7, is KAGVTQTPRYLIKTRGQQVTLSCSPISGHRSVSWYQQTPGQGLQFLFEYFSETQRNKGNFPGRFSGRQFSNSRSEMNVSTLELGDSALYLCASSLGQGGYEQYFGPGTRLTVT.